The T cell receptor beta chain under discussion was sequenced for a study of OX40 agonist ivuxolimab in advanced cancers. Clones were read by immunoSEQ multiplex PCR, and TCRdb kept only the in-frame ones, dropping some. Seen here are about 64,000 clones, 84% observed once, and the top ten hold 9.8%. Exclusion of a patient followed from autoimmune disease history or systemic immunosuppression. V lost 2 bases and J lost 0; bases outside the gene matches: 6. From germline, CDR1 is SGDLS and CDR2 YYNGEE. The CDR3 runs 17 residues. This material consisted of CD4+ or CD8+ T cells sorted from blood, taken in a trial of the OX40 agonist ivuxolimab. This chain joins TRBV9 and TRBJ1-4; TRBD1 matches 8 bases. This receptor was obtained from an adult with an advanced solid tumor such as melanoma, head and neck, liver or kidney cancer. CDR3 DNA sequence: TGTGCCAGCAGCGTCGGGACAGGAGTTGCAACTAATGAAAAACTGTTTTTT. Its protein is CASSVGTGVATNEKLFF.